A single sample gave rise to the 19 T cell receptor beta chains below, sequenced in a study of somatic mutations in cytotoxic T cells in rheumatoid arthritis. Sequencing was performed with immunoSEQ multiplex PCR; in TCRdb, only in-frame clones are kept and a portion is missing. This table has 35,000 to 40,000 clones, approximately 80% appearing once. The material sequenced was CD8+ T cells sorted from blood. These receptors were obtained from a man in his forties or fifties in good health.

The chain is built from TRBV15 and TRBJ2-5, with TRBD1 as a possible D gene (6 bases). There are 16 residues in the CDR3. V lost 2 bases and J 0 bases, leaving 13 bases between the germline ends. Germline-derived CDR1 and CDR2 are LNHNV and YYDKDF (reference sequence). CDR3 coding DNA: TGTGCCACCAGCAGACCCTATGGGACAAACCAAGAGACCCAGTACTTC. Protein sequence: CATSRPYGTNQETQYF.

The chain links TRBV27 to TRBJ1-2, with 7 nucleotides matching TRBD1. CDR3 size: 17 residues. With V trimmed by 5 bases and J by 4 bases, 16 bases remained unmatched. Germline-derived CDR1 and CDR2 are MNHEY and SMNVEV (reference sequence). In DNA form, the CDR3 reads TGTGCCAGCAGTCTCACCTATGCGGGACAGTTTACCTATGGCTACACCTTC. It is translated as CASSLTYAGQFTYGYTF.

This chain connects TRBV13 to TRBJ2-7; D possibly uses TRBD1 or TRBD2 (5 bases each). V lost 3 bases, J lost 6 bases, and 12 bases lay in between. Germline V gene lookup returns CDR1 PRHDT and CDR2 FYEKMQ (reference sequence). CDR3 length equals 13 residues. The CDR3, as DNA: TGTGCCAGCAGCTTCGGACGTGGGGGCGAGCAGTACTTC. This codes for CASSFGRGGEQYF.

The chain uses TRBV28 and TRBJ2-7; 11 bases align to TRBD2. Trimming cost V 3 bases and J 6 bases; bases outside gene matches: 4. Per germline, CDR1 MDHEN and CDR2 SYDVKM. This CDR3 is 14 amino acids long. This chain's CDR3 is CASSLSLAGVEQYF. The CDR3 region has the DNA TGTGCCAGCAGTTTGTCACTAGCGGGAGTCGAGCAGTACTTC.

The V and J genes are TRBV5-6 and TRBJ2-7, with a possible D match to TRBD1 (6 bases). This CDR3 is built from 13 residues. V was trimmed by 2 bases and J by 3 bases, leaving 9 bases between them. CDR1 is SGHDT, CDR2 YYEEEE, per germline. The CDR3 loop is CASSFGDNYEQYF. Written as DNA, the CDR3 is TGTGCCAGCAGCTTTGGGGACAACTACGAGCAGTACTTC.

The chain joins TRBV7-9 to TRBJ2-1; D is undetermined. This CDR3 contains 13 residues. Germline V CDR1 and CDR2: SEHNR, FQNEAQ (reference sequence). Deletions cut 4 bases from V and 8 bases from J, with 12 bases between. CDR3 bases: TGTGCCAGCAGCTATTTATTGACTGATGAGCAGTTCTTC. Protein: CASSYLLTDEQFF.

The chain is built from TRBV13 and TRBJ2-5; D gene unclear. The CDR3 has 13 amino acids. The germline V and J ends were trimmed by 2 bases and 3 bases, with 7 bases remaining between them. The germline CDR1 and CDR2 sequences are PRHDT and FYEKMQ (reference sequence). The CDR3 nucleotides read TGTGCCAGCAGCTTACGGCTTGAAGAGACCCAGTACTTC. This gives the protein CASSLRLEETQYF.

This clone was found a few times. This chain uses TRBV9 with TRBJ1-2; perhaps TRBD1 as D (6 bases). The germline V and J ends were trimmed by 5 bases and 5 bases, with 13 bases remaining between them. The CDR3 runs to 13 residues. Germline loops: CDR1 SGDLS, CDR2 YYNGEE. CDR3 sequence (DNA): TGTGCCAGCAGGGGGGCGGTTCGGTATGGCTACACCTTC. This gives the protein CASRGAVRYGYTF.

The J gene is TRBJ2-1, the V gene TRBV29-1, with 11 bases matching TRBD1. The CDR3 spans 17 residues. V lost 5 bases to trimming and J lost 1 base; unmatched junction nucleotides: 10. Per the germline V gene, CDR1 is SQVTM and CDR2 is ANQGSEA. CDR3 nucleotides: TGCAGCGTTCCGGACAGGGGGCTAGGGTTATCCTACAATGAGCAGTTCTTC. Amino acid sequence: CSVPDRGLGLSYNEQFF.

The J gene is TRBJ2-1, the V gene TRBV29-1, with 11 bases identical to TRBD2. V lost 3 bases, J lost 8 bases, and 9 bases stayed unmatched. CDR1 is SQVTM and CDR2 is ANQGSEA in the germline V gene. The CDR3 spans 15 residues. The CDR3 loop is CSVDGLAGGYDEQFF. In DNA form, the CDR3 reads TGCAGCGTTGACGGGCTAGCGGGAGGTTATGATGAGCAGTTCTTC.

The chain links TRBV27 to TRBJ2-7, with 11 bases matching TRBD2. Losses at the gene ends were 5 bases for V and 5 bases for J; bases not matched to a gene: 11. The CDR3 runs 16 residues. Germline CDR1 MNHEY, CDR2 SMNVEV (reference sequence). For the CDR3, the DNA is TGTGCCAGCAGTCCTGACTCTAGCGGGAGGTTCCACGAGCAGTACTTC. This translates into CASSPDSSGRFHEQYF.

In this sample, this clone turned up once. The V gene is TRBV7-6, the J gene TRBJ1-1; D is uncertain. Trimming shortened V by 5 bases and J by 1 base, and 11 bases separated the two germline ends. There are 14 residues in the CDR3. CDR1 and CDR2 (germline): SGHVS, FNYEAQ. CDR3 region: CASSRNAANTEAFF. The CDR3 nucleotides are TGTGCCAGCAGCCGAAATGCAGCGAACACTGAAGCTTTCTTT.

V usage is TRBV5-8 and J usage is TRBJ2-7; D remains ambiguous. V dropped 5 bases and J dropped 0 bases, with 9 bases sitting between them. In germline, CDR1 is SGHTS, CDR2 YDEGEE. The CDR3 totals 13 residues. The DNA for the CDR3 is TGTGCCAGCAGTAATCCGTCCTCCTACGAGCAGTACTTC. It translates to CASSNPSSYEQYF.

V is TRBV19 and J is TRBJ2-7, with 9 bases matching TRBD1. Per germline, CDR1 LNHDA and CDR2 SQIVND (reference sequence). The V and J ends lost 5 bases and 4 bases, in that order; junction bases with no gene match: 3. This CDR3 contains 13 residues. The chain's CDR3 is CASSVGQGYEQYF. The DNA of the CDR3 is TGTGCCAGTAGTGTCGGACAGGGGTACGAGCAGTACTTC.

This chain joins TRBV28 and TRBJ2-7; D may be TRBD1 (5 bases). The germline CDR1 and CDR2 sequences are MDHEN and SYDVKM. V lost 4 bases to trimming and J lost 2 bases, with 9 bases between them. The CDR3 consists of 13 residues. CDR3 coding DNA: TGTGCCAGCAGTTCCAGACAGCCCTACGAGCAGTACTTC. Translating it yields CASSSRQPYEQYF. The entire variable domain, with the rest obtained from reference TRBV28 and TRBJ2-7, is as follows: DVKVTQSSRYLVKRTGEKVFLECVQDMDHENMFWYRQDPGLGLRLIYFSYDVKMKEKGDIPEGYSVSREKKERFSLILESASTNQTSMYLCASSSRQPYEQYFGPGTRLTVT.

The V and J genes are TRBV4-1 and TRBJ2-7, with 8 positions matching TRBD2. After removal of 0 bases from V and 4 bases from J, the junction contained 2 bases not matched to a gene. Germline V gene sequence: CDR1 MGHRA, CDR2 YSYEKL. This CDR3 comprises 14 residues. The CDR3 coding sequence is TGCGCCAGCAGCCAAGATACTAGCGGATACGAGCAGTACTTC. This encodes CASSQDTSGYEQYF.

The chain is built from TRBV29-1 and TRBJ2-7, with TRBD1 as a possible D gene (7 bases). Trimming removed 4 bases from V and 0 bases from J, with 13 bases in between. Germline values: CDR1 SQVTM, CDR2 ANQGSEA. The CDR3 totals 14 residues. This CDR3 reads CSVVRDSGSYEQYF. CDR3 bases: TGCAGCGTTGTGCGGGACAGTGGCTCCTACGAGCAGTACTTC.

This clone showed up just once. The chain joins TRBV27 to TRBJ1-1; perhaps TRBD1 as D (6 bases). CDR1 and CDR2 (germline): MNHEY, SMNVEV (reference sequence). The CDR3 has 15 amino acids. Trimming cost V 2 bases and J 0 bases, with 10 bases left between them. The CDR3 nucleotides read TGTGCCAGCAGTTTAGGCACAGGGCTGAACACTGAAGCTTTCTTT. It codes for CASSLGTGLNTEAFF.

The V call is TRBV6-4, the J call TRBJ2-3; 10 bases fit TRBD1. V lost 4 bases and J lost 3; bases outside the gene matches: 4. This CDR3 region has 15 residues. In germline, CDR1 is MRHNA, CDR2 SNTAGT. CDR3: CASSGGTGETDTQYF. CDR3 nucleotide sequence: TGTGCCAGCAGTGGGGGGACAGGGGAGACAGATACGCAGTATTTT.